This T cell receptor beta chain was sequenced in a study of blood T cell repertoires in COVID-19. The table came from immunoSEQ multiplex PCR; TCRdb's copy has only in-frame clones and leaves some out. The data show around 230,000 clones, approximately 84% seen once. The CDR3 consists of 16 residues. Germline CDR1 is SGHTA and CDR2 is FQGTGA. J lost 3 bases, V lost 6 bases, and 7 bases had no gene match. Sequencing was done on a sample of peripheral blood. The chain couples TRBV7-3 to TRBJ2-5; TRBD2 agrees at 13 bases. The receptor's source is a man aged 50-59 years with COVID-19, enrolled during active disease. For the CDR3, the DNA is TGTGCCAGCAGTCTGCCGGGGACTAGCGGGGAAGAGACCCAGTACTTC. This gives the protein CASSLPGTSGEETQYF. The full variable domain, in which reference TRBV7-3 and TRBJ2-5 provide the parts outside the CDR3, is GAGVSQTPSNKVTEKGKYVELRCDPISGHTALYWYRQSLGQGPEFLIYFQGTGAADDSGLPNDRFFAVRPEGSVSTLKIQRTERGDSAVYLCASSLPGTSGEETQYFGPGTRLLVL.